This entry lists 23 T cell receptor beta chains sequenced from one sample in a study of response to subunit inactivated influenza vaccine (dated by TCRdb to the late 2010s). The library was produced with RT-PCR. The sequencer was an Illumina HiSeq 2500. TCRdb reran the public reads through fastp at Q25 and MiXCR, keeping productive beta chains. Each CDR3 protein gets just one entry, which takes the most common genes and DNA from the rows behind it. The sample table lists 650,000 or so distinct CDR3 sequences, 14% of them with a count of one. The ten largest clonotypes hold less than 8.5% of the sample. The source was PBMCs from blood, collected about 14 days before vaccination. These receptors all come from a man in his fifties who received an inactivated influenza vaccine. Donor details come from another sample of the same person, matched by shared clones.

The V gene is TRBV7-9, the J gene TRBJ2-6; TRBD1 might be the D (6 bases). The CDR3 has 17 amino acids. V lost 3 bases and J lost 4, with 16 bases in between. Per the germline V gene, CDR1 is SEHNR and CDR2 is FQNEAQ (reference sequence). The CDR3 region has the DNA TGTGCCAGCAGCTTTTACGCAGGGGAAGAGGGGGCCAACGTCCTGACTTTC. This translates into CASSFYAGEEGANVLTF. Variable domain in full (rest from reference TRBV7-9 and TRBJ2-6): DTGVSQNPRHKITKRGQNVTFRCDPISEHNRLYWYRQTLGQGPEFLTYFQNEAQLEKSRLLSDRFSAERPKGSFSTLEIQRTEQGDSAMYLCASSFYAGEEGANVLTFGAGSRLTVL.

The V and J genes are TRBV28 and TRBJ2-6; no clear D. The germline CDR1 and CDR2 sequences are MDHEN and SYDVKM. The CDR3 consists of 14 residues. Between the trimmed V and J ends, which lost 7 bases and 2 bases, there was a span of 9 bases. Here the CDR3 DNA reads TGTGCCAGCACGCGTGGGACTGGGGCCAACGTCCTGACTTTC. Translation gives CASTRGTGANVLTF.

With regard to this clonotype: Mismatch with germline at one junction end may stem from a read error. This CDR3 is CTARDPGAGGSYNEQFF. The CDR3 bases are TGCACTGCTAGAGATCCGGGAGCGGGGGGCTCCTACAATGAGCAGTTCTTC. The chain has TRBV20-1 and TRBJ2-1, with 9 nucleotides matching TRBD2. The CDR3 extends over 17 amino acids. In germline, CDR1 is DFQATT, CDR2 SNEGSKA (reference sequence).

The chain uses TRBV7-9 and TRBJ2-1; 7 bases are a match to TRBD1. J was trimmed by 3 bases and V by 7 bases; bases with no gene match: 6. The CDR3 covers 14 residues. Germline V gene lookup returns CDR1 SEHNR and CDR2 FQNEAQ (reference sequence). The CDR3, as DNA: TGTGCCAGCATCCTTCAGGGGGTCTACAATGAGCAGTTCTTC. Its translation is CASILQGVYNEQFF. Combining the CDR3 with reference TRBV7-9 and TRBJ2-1 gives the whole variable domain DTGVSQNPRHKITKRGQNVTFRCDPISEHNRLYWYRQTLGQGPEFLTYFQNEAQLEKSRLLSDRFSAERPKGSFSTLEIQRTEQGDSAMYLCASILQGVYNEQFFGPGTRLTVL.

There are a few counts of this clonotype. This chain connects TRBV5-1 to TRBJ1-2, with TRBD1 identical over 12 bases. CDR3 length: 17 residues. The V gene's germline CDR1 is SGHRS and CDR2 YFSETQ. Trimming cost V 3 bases and J 7 bases; bases outside gene matches: 13. DNA of the CDR3: TGCGCCAGCAGCTGGACCGGGACAGGGGGCGCAAGTTCTGGCTACACCTTC. This encodes CASSWTGTGGASSGYTF.

The V call is TRBV28, the J call TRBJ1-1; D unclear. The CDR3 consists of 12 residues. Trimming cost V 5 bases and J 10 bases, with 14 bases left between them. Germline assignment: CDR1 MDHEN and CDR2 SYDVKM. CDR3 coding DNA: TGTGCCAGCAGTCACCCCCACGAAGGAGCTTTCTTT. Its translation is CASSHPHEGAFF. The variable domain in full, with the rest retrieved from reference TRBV28 and TRBJ1-1, is DVKVTQSSRYLVKRTGEKVFLECVQDMDHENMFWYRQDPGLGLRLIYFSYDVKMKEKGDIPEGYSVSREKKERFSLILESASTNQTSMYLCASSHPHEGAFFGQGTRLTVV.

In DNA form, the CDR3 reads TGTGCCAGCTCACCGTCGAGGTACGAGCAGTACTTC. It encodes CASSPSRYEQYF. The chain uses TRBV18 and TRBJ2-7, with D uncertain. V lost 3 bases to trimming and J lost 4 bases, with 7 bases between them. The CDR3 runs to 12 residues. CDR1 and CDR2 from the germline V gene are KGHSH and LQKENI.

This clonotype was picked up many times. The rearrangement joins TRBV29-1 to TRBJ2-1, with TRBD1 matching 10 bases. Germline values: CDR1 SQVTM, CDR2 ANQGSEA. V dropped 0 bases and J dropped 12; count of bases not matched to a gene: 20. There are 18 residues in the CDR3. The CDR3 protein is CSVEDRGDRGRRDLVQFF. The CDR3, as DNA: TGCAGCGTTGAAGATCGGGGAGACAGGGGGCGCCGGGATCTGGTGCAGTTCTTC.

The V and J genes are TRBV20-1 and TRBJ1-1; D gene uncertain. The CDR3 length is 13 residues. CDR1 DFQATT and CDR2 SNEGSKA come from the germline V gene (reference sequence). V was cut by 7 bases and J by 2 bases, with 14 bases left in between. The DNA of the CDR3 is TGCAGTGTTAGTCCGGGTATTAACACTGAAGCTTTCTTT. Its translation: CSVSPGINTEAFF.

This sequence joins TRBV5-6 and TRBJ2-2, with unresolved D. V was pared by 4 bases and J by 7 bases, with 17 bases between. CDR1 and CDR2 from the germline V gene are SGHDT and YYEEEE. CDR3 length: 15 residues. CDR3 sequence reads: CASSPPRGIGGELFF. For the CDR3, the DNA is TGTGCCAGCAGCCCCCCTCGAGGAATTGGCGGGGAGCTGTTTTTT.

This clonotype was seen only a few times. CDR3 in DNA: TGTGCCAGCAGCGGGGTAGCGGGGGACGAGCAGTACTTC. It is translated as CASSGVAGDEQYF. The chain joins TRBV28 to TRBJ2-7, with 9 bases identical to TRBD2. Germline CDR1 is MDHEN and CDR2 is SYDVKM. The CDR3 totals 13 residues. The V and J ends lost 6 bases and 5 bases, in that order; junction bases with no gene match: 5.

The V and J genes are TRBV11-2 and TRBJ2-3; 16 bases fit TRBD2. Losses at the gene ends were 3 bases for V and 4 bases for J; bases not matched to a gene: 13. The CDR3 totals 20 residues. The germline V gene encodes CDR1 SGHAT and CDR2 FQNNGV. CDR3 DNA: TGTGCCAGCAGCTTCCTACCGGGACTAGCGGGGGGGGAGAAGGCAGATACGCAGTATTTT. Its protein product is CASSFLPGLAGGEKADTQYF.

This clonotype was counted at least ten times. The J gene is TRBJ2-2, the V gene TRBV29-1; D gene uncertain. V was pared by 3 bases and J by 6 bases, with 8 bases between. This CDR3 region has 12 residues. From germline, CDR1 is SQVTM and CDR2 ANQGSEA. CDR3 nucleotide sequence: TGCAGCGTTGAGGTCCTGGCCGGGGAGCTGTTTTTT. It is translated as CSVEVLAGELFF.

This clonotype was seen a few times. The rearrangement joins TRBV2 to TRBJ1-5, with TRBD1 as a possible D gene (5 bases). Germline CDR1 and CDR2: SNHLY and FYNNEI. The CDR3 is 14 amino acids. Trimming shortened V by 8 bases and J by 1 base, and 12 bases separated the two germline ends. The CDR3 sequence: CASAQGLSNQPQHF. Written as DNA, the CDR3 is TGTGCCAGCGCTCAGGGATTGAGCAATCAGCCCCAGCATTTT.

V and J are TRBV6-1 and TRBJ1-3; TRBD1 aligns across 7 bases. V gave up 6 bases and J gave up 0 bases; unmatched junction bases: 8. Germline V gene lookup returns CDR1 MNHNS and CDR2 SASEGT. CDR3 length: 16 residues. The CDR3 protein is CASRAGTADSGNTIYF. In nucleotides, the CDR3 is TGTGCCAGCAGGGCCGGGACAGCAGACTCTGGAAACACCATATATTTT.

The chain links TRBV7-6 to TRBJ2-7; D tentatively fits TRBD1 or TRBD2 (7 bases each). CDR3 size: 16 residues. V lost 5 bases, J lost 3 bases, and 20 bases lay in between. Germline values: CDR1 SGHVS, CDR2 FNYEAQ. Written as DNA, the CDR3 is TGTGCCAGCAGCCCAGGGGGGGCTTTTCGAGACTACGAGCAGTACTTC. Protein sequence: CASSPGGAFRDYEQYF.

V and J are TRBV20-1 and TRBJ2-1; TRBD2 matches at 10 bases. This CDR3 has 13 amino acids. Per the germline V gene, CDR1 is DFQATT and CDR2 is SNEGSKA (reference sequence). The junction had 6 bases not matched to a gene; V was cut back by 5 bases and J by 8 bases. As DNA, the CDR3 is TGCAGTGCTCGATGGACTAGCGGTGATGAGCAGTTCTTC. Protein sequence: CSARWTSGDEQFF.

The rearrangement links TRBV9 to TRBJ2-5; D uncertain. From germline, CDR1 is SGDLS and CDR2 YYNGEE. The CDR3 runs to 13 residues. Trimming took 0 bases from V and 4 from J, leaving 7 bases between them. The DNA for the CDR3 is TGTGCCAGCAGCGTAGCTCTACGAGAGACCCAGTACTTC. This codes for CASSVALRETQYF.

This clonotype was seen more than once but under ten times. This chain connects TRBV7-9 to TRBJ2-7; 9 bases fit TRBD2. The CDR3 extends over 17 amino acids. Germline V gene lookup returns CDR1 SEHNR and CDR2 FQNEAQ (reference sequence). Unmatched junction bases numbered 16, after V lost 5 bases and J lost 5 bases. The CDR3 loop reads CASSPEGLAGPTNEQYF. DNA for the CDR3: TGTGCCAGCAGCCCCGAGGGCCTAGCGGGACCAACAAACGAGCAGTACTTC.

Comments on this clonotype: The DNA is omitted, as the CDR3 cannot be located on it reliably, and the CDR3 follows TCRdb's listing. This chain joins TRBV7-2 and TRBJ2-1; the DNA was not used to check the table's D call, TRBD1. Germline V CDR1 and CDR2: SGHTA, FQGNSA. Both ends counted, the CDR3 spans 15 residues. The CDR3 sequence is CASSLAYFGANEQFF.

This clonotype has just a few counts. V gene TRBV7-2 combines with J gene TRBJ2-1; 8 nucleotides align to TRBD2. The germline V gene has CDR1 SGHTA and CDR2 FQGNSA. Trimming took 4 bases from V and 6 from J; bases not matched to a gene: 11. The CDR3 sequence is 16 residues long. This CDR3 is CASSYQPGLVANEQFF. CDR3 DNA: TGTGCCAGCAGCTACCAACCGGGACTAGTGGCCAATGAGCAGTTCTTC.

The chain uses TRBV3-1 and TRBJ2-3; 9 nucleotides align to TRBD1. The junction had 8 bases not matched to a gene; V was cut back by 7 bases and J by 3 bases. Looked up from germline, CDR1 is LGHDT and CDR2 is YNNKEL (reference sequence). The CDR3 extends over 15 amino acids. The CDR3 nucleotides are TGTGCCAGCAAGCGGGGACAGGGCATTACAGATACGCAGTATTTT. Translated, it gives CASKRGQGITDTQYF.

This clonotype occurred many times. The V and J genes are TRBV15 and TRBJ2-5; maybe TRBD1 (6 bases). CDR3 length: 13 amino acids. Trimming shortened V by 2 bases and J by 3 bases, and 7 bases separated the two germline ends. The V gene's germline CDR1 is LNHNV and CDR2 YYDKDF (reference sequence). Here the CDR3 reads CATSRNREETQYF. CDR3 DNA sequence: TGTGCCACCAGCAGAAACAGGGAAGAGACCCAGTACTTC.